This TCR beta chain was identified during a study of blood T cell dynamics during melanoma immunotherapy. The wider study: Standard first-line treatment here was pembrolizumab or nivolumab plus ipilimumab in metastatic melanoma. Regarding the study as a whole: Clones driving repertoire changes may be melanoma-specific or general immune activation.

Measured with immunoSEQ multiplex PCR; TCRdb has only the in-frame clones, and not every one. The sample consists of 7,000 or so clones, more than 65% of them appearing once. Turning to this clone: Its cognate antigen is unknown.

Time point meaning: pre-treatment baseline. Disease control meant complete response, partial response or stable disease at 12 weeks. V was pared by 6 bases and J by 4 bases, with 14 bases of the junction left unmatched. From germline, CDR1 is SQVTM and CDR2 ANQGSEA. This CDR3 is built from 16 residues. This material consisted of blood, taken from a patient treated with checkpoint blockade. This TCR was sampled from a human donor with melanoma. This chain joins TRBV29-1 and TRBJ2-1, with 8 bases aligning to TRBD2. In nucleotides, the CDR3 is TGCAGCGTGGAGGGACTAGTTGGACTCAAATACAATGAGCAGTTCTTC. Its protein product is CSVEGLVGLKYNEQFF.